Listed below are T cell receptor beta chains from one sample, sequenced in a study of blood T cell repertoires in COVID-19. Only in-frame clones appear in the TCRdb table, and some are missing; sequencing was by immunoSEQ multiplex PCR. The sample has about 44,000 clones; about 89% are singletons. The sequencing sample was made of peripheral blood. Receptor source: a man between 65 and 85 years old with active COVID-19. Each CDR3 is given with its conserved first and last residue. Each record gives: J gene, D gene, V gene, clone size, CDR3 DNA, CDR3 protein. A D gene is named only where the DNA matches it firmly. Clone size appears in some rows only: once, few, many, or a class for an expanded clone.

TRBJ1-2,NA,TRBV5-3,NA,TGTGCCAGAAGCTCAACAGGCATCTATGGCTACACCTTC,CARSSTGIYGYTF
TRBJ2-6,NA,TRBV18,NA,TGTGCCAGCTCACCCCTCGGTGGCAGGGGCTCTGGGGCCAACGTCCTGACTTTC,CASSPLGGRGSGANVLTF
TRBJ1-4,TRBD1,TRBV5-1,NA,TGCGCCAGCAGCTTAGGACAGGGGAGCGTGTTTTTT,CASSLGQGSVFF
TRBJ1-3,NA,TRBV5-1,NA,TGCGCCAGCAGAAATTCGGAGGTCTCTGGAAACACCATATATTTT,CASRNSEVSGNTIYF
TRBJ1-6,NA,TRBV19,once,TGTGCCAGTAAGGCTCAGGGAAATTCACCCCTCCACTTT,CASKAQGNSPLHF
TRBJ1-1,NA,TRBV12-3/TRBV12-4,NA,TGTGCCTCCCTAGAAGGGGACACTGAAGCTTTCTTT,CASLEGDTEAFF
TRBJ2-1,TRBD1,TRBV7-9,NA,TGTGCCAGCAGCTTAGCCACAGGGGGGCCGGGGTACAATGAGCAGTTCTTC,CASSLATGGPGYNEQFF
TRBJ2-2,TRBD1,TRBV27,NA,TGTGCCAGCAGATCCTCCGGGACAGGGGCCCTACGCGGGGAGCTGTTTTTT,CASRSSGTGALRGELFF
TRBJ2-3,TRBD2,TRBV7-9,NA,TGTGCCAGCAGCTTGCGGACTAGCGGGGGAATGAGGGATACGCAGTATTTT,CASSLRTSGGMRDTQYF
TRBJ1-1,TRBD1,TRBV5-1,once,TGCGCCAGCAGCTTGGGGACAGGTTCGAGTAACACTGAAGCTTTCTTT,CASSLGTGSSNTEAFF
TRBJ2-1,NA,TRBV7-8,NA,TGTGCCAGCAGCTTAGGGTGGCGGGACTCCTACAATGAGCAGTTCTTC,CASSLGWRDSYNEQFF
TRBJ2-2,TRBD1,TRBV24-1,NA,TGTGCCACCCGGGACAGGAACACCGGGGAGCTGTTTTTT,CATRDRNTGELFF
TRBJ2-3,NA,TRBV28,NA,TGTGCCAGCAGTTTAGTTTCTATAGGCGGGGGCACAGATACGCAGTATTTT,CASSLVSIGGGTDTQYF
TRBJ2-5,TRBD1,TRBV7-9,NA,TGTGCCAGCAGCCCCGGACAGGGTGGAGAGACCCAGTACTTC,CASSPGQGGETQYF
TRBJ2-1,TRBD1,TRBV15,NA,TGTGCCACCAGCAGCCGGACAGGGGGCTCCTACAATGAGCAGTTCTTC,CATSSRTGGSYNEQFF
TRBJ1-5,NA,TRBV19,NA,TGTGCCAGTATCCGGGGACAAAATAGCAATCAGCCCCAGCATTTT,CASIRGQNSNQPQHF
TRBJ2-1,TRBD2,TRBV5-1,NA,TGCGCCAGCAGCGAACTAGCGGGGGATGTCGAAGATGGAGAGCAGTTCTTC,CASSELAGDVEDGEQFF
TRBJ1-3,TRBD1,TRBV5-1,NA,TGCGCCAGCAGCTTGGGAGGGACAGTTTCTGGAAACACCATATATTTT,CASSLGGTVSGNTIYF
TRBJ2-4,NA,TRBV6-1,NA,TGTGCCAGCAGTGAAGCGCAAGGACTAGCCAAAAACATTCAGTACTTC,CASSEAQGLAKNIQYF
TRBJ2-5,NA,TRBV7-9,NA,TGTGCCAGCACCTCGGAGGGGCAGGCAAGAGGCGCCCAGTACTTC,CASTSEGQARGAQYF
TRBJ2-1,NA,TRBV7-6,NA,TGTGCCAGCAGCAAGGGAGGGGGGGAACTTCCTTACAATGAGCAGTTCTTC,CASSKGGGELPYNEQFF
TRBJ2-3,TRBD1,TRBV11-3,NA,TGTGCCAGCGGACAGGGGGCCACAGATACGCAGTATTTT,CASGQGATDTQYF
TRBJ1-4,TRBD1,TRBV6-5,NA,TGTGCCAGCAGTTACGATGGGACAGTGTCGGAAAAACTGTTTTTT,CASSYDGTVSEKLFF
TRBJ1-5,NA,TRBV6-2/TRBV6-3,NA,TGTGCCAGCAGTTACTCTTTTTCGGGGATTAGCAATCAGCCCCAGCATTTT,CASSYSFSGISNQPQHF
TRBJ2-1,TRBD2,TRBV7-2,once,TGTGCCAGCAGCTTTACTTCTAGCGGGGGGACGAATGAGCAGTTCTTC,CASSFTSSGGTNEQFF
TRBJ1-4,NA,TRBV6-5,NA,TGTGCCAGCAGCCCGCGGGATGAAAAACTGTTTTTT,CASSPRDEKLFF
TRBJ2-1,NA,TRBV7-8,NA,TGTGCCAGCAGCCTCACATCAAATGAGCAGTTCTTC,CASSLTSNEQFF
TRBJ2-7,TRBD2,TRBV5-4,NA,TGTGCCAGCAGCTTGGAGCAGCGGGGGTACGAGCAGTACTTC,CASSLEQRGYEQYF
TRBJ2-2,NA,TRBV7-9,NA,TGTGCCAGCAGCTTAGCGGACAGCTCCGGGGAGCTGTTTTTT,CASSLADSSGELFF
TRBJ2-3,TRBD1,TRBV5-1,NA,TGCGCCAGCAGAACAGGGGGCGCGACAGATACGCAGTATTTT,CASRTGGATDTQYF
TRBJ2-1,TRBD2,TRBV5-1,NA,TGCGCCAGCAGCACTTTAGCGGGGACTTCCCGGGAGCAGTTCTTC,CASSTLAGTSREQFF
TRBJ1-3,NA,TRBV5-1,NA,TGCGCCAGCAGCTTGTACCGGGATACTGGAAACACCATATATTTT,CASSLYRDTGNTIYF
TRBJ2-7,TRBD1,TRBV7-2,NA,TGTGCCAGCAGTCAACCGGGACAGGGCCGAGAGCAGTACTTC,CASSQPGQGREQYF
TRBJ2-2,TRBD1,TRBV18,NA,TGTGCCAGCTCTCGCGGGACAGGTTCGAACACCGGGGAGCTGTTTTTT,CASSRGTGSNTGELFF
TRBJ2-3,NA,TRBV5-1,NA,TGCGCCAGCAGCTTGGCTTCGCTAGCAGATACGCAGTATTTT,CASSLASLADTQYF
TRBJ2-5,TRBD1,TRBV6-5,NA,TGTGCCAGCAGTCCTGACAGGGGGCCAGAGACCCAGTACTTC,CASSPDRGPETQYF
TRBJ2-7,NA,TRBV9,NA,TGTGCCAGCAGCGTAAACCCGGCGGAGAAGCAGTACTTC,CASSVNPAEKQYF
TRBJ2-7,TRBD1,TRBV7-6,NA,TGTGCCAGCAGCTTACAGGGGGCCGTCTACGAGCAGTACTTC,CASSLQGAVYEQYF
TRBJ2-6,NA,TRBV7-9,NA,TGTGCCAGCAGCTTTAACATCGGGGACACGCTCTCTGGGGCCAACGTCCTGACTTTC,CASSFNIGDTLSGANVLTF
TRBJ2-3,NA,TRBV11-1,NA,TGTGCCAGCAGCCTGATGGCAGGGGCAGCAGATACGCAGTATTTT,CASSLMAGAADTQYF
TRBJ2-3,NA,TRBV7-9,NA,TGTGCCAGCAGCCGAATCCTAGATACTTTCACAGATACGCAGTATTTT,CASSRILDTFTDTQYF
TRBJ2-6,NA,TRBV4-2,NA,TGTGCCAGCAGCCAAGAACAGGCCTCTGGGGCCAACGTCCTGACTTTC,CASSQEQASGANVLTF
TRBJ2-7,TRBD2,TRBV11-2,NA,TGTGCCAGCAGCCTACTAGCGGGGAACTACGAGCAGTACTTC,CASSLLAGNYEQYF